This TCR beta chain is from a study of blood T cell repertoires in COVID-19. On the study more broadly: Researchers got acute and convalescent COVID-19 samples from the United States, Italy and Spain. The cDNA or gDNA used as material had been derived from T cells, B-cell-depleted T cells, or PBMCs.

The germline V and J ends were trimmed by 6 bases and 6 bases, with 15 bases remaining between them. Germline values: CDR1 SNHLY, CDR2 FYNNEI. The CDR3 runs to 15 residues. Original analysis: The assay estimated nucleated cells by amplifying reference gene primers. TCRdb's table, derived via immunoSEQ multiplex PCR, lists solely in-frame clones and lacks some. The DNA gave D and trimming, while V, J and clone size come from that table. The sample has approximately 170,000 clones; more than 75% are singletons. The chain is built from TRBV2 and TRBJ1-6; perhaps TRBD1 as D (5 bases). Sequenced sample: peripheral blood. The receptor comes from a man between 60 and 75 years old with active or convalescent COVID-19. CDR3 DNA sequence: TGTGCCAGCAGGTTCAGGGTCTTCGGTAATTCACCCCTCCACTTT. It specifies CASRFRVFGNSPLHF.